Listed below are T cell receptor beta chains from one sample, sequenced in a study of CD8+ T cells in alopecia areata. Profiled with immunoSEQ multiplex PCR; TCRdb holds only in-frame clones, not every one. This table has 60,000 to 85,000 clones, 29% appearing once. The sequencing here drew on CD8+ T cells sorted from blood, taken at week 4, from a patient treated with tofacitinib. The receptors were sampled from a human donor with alopecia areata. Both conserved end residues are part of each CDR3. D genes are given only for firm matches. Size is omitted from some rows. Given values are once, few, many or a class for expanded clones.

NA	few	TRBV9	TRBJ1-4	TGTGCCAGCGGGTCCGGGACCGGCGGTGAAAAACTGTTTTTT	CASGSGTGGEKLFF
TRBD1	NA	TRBV7-9	TRBJ2-5	TGTGCCAGCAGCAAAATACAGGGGTTGCTCGAGACCCAGTACTTC	CASSKIQGLLETQYF
TRBD1	NA	TRBV7-9	TRBJ1-4	TGTGCCAGCAGTAACGAGGGACAGAATGAAAAACTGTTTTTT	CASSNEGQNEKLFF
TRBD1	few	TRBV4-1	TRBJ1-1	TGCGCCAGCAGCATCAGGACAGGGGTGGGAACTGAAGCTTTCTTT	CASSIRTGVGTEAFF
TRBD1	NA	TRBV28	TRBJ1-1	TGTGCCAGCAGTTTTGGGACAGGGGTTGGAGACACTGAAGCTTTCTTT	CASSFGTGVGDTEAFF
TRBD2	NA	TRBV4-3	TRBJ2-1	TGCGCCAGCAGCCAATTCTCTAGCGGGAAAGAGCAGTTCTTC	CASSQFSSGKEQFF
TRBD2	NA	TRBV4-3	TRBJ2-7	TGCGCCAGCAGCCAAGAATTCCGTCTAGCGGGCCTCTCCTACGAGCAGTACTTC	CASSQEFRLAGLSYEQYF
NA	NA	TRBV7-9	TRBJ2-7	TGTGCCAGCGGAAAAAGGGAGTACGAGCAGTACTTC	CASGKREYEQYF
NA	few	TRBV7-2	TRBJ2-7	TGTGCCAGCAGCTTAGGGGCTGGGGGATCTGGCTACGAGCAGTACTTC	CASSLGAGGSGYEQYF
NA	few	TRBV30	TRBJ1-2	TGTGCCTGGACCGGGGCCCAAGAAGGCTACACCTTC	CAWTGAQEGYTF
NA	few	TRBV27	TRBJ2-7	TGTGCCAGCATCGGGCGGGAAAGCTACGAGCAGTACTTC	CASIGRESYEQYF
NA	NA	TRBV30	TRBJ2-7	TGTGCCTGGAACCGGGACTACGAGCAGTACTTC	CAWNRDYEQYF
NA	NA	TRBV25-1	TRBJ2-5	TGTGCCAGCAGTGAAGTAGGGGAGACCCAGTACTTC	CASSEVGETQYF
TRBD1	few	TRBV11-2	TRBJ2-7	TGTGCCAGCAGCTACCCCGGGACAGGGGCTTACGAGCAGTACTTC	CASSYPGTGAYEQYF
NA	NA	TRBV7-8	TRBJ1-2	TGTGCCAGCAGCTTAGTAGGCGCTAACTATGGCTACACCTTC	CASSLVGANYGYTF
NA	many	TRBV7-9	TRBJ1-1	TGTGCCAGCGCAGGGGTGAACACTGAAGCTTTCTTT	CASAGVNTEAFF
TRBD2	NA	TRBV13	TRBJ2-1	TGTGCCAGCAGCTCACTAGCGGGAGAAGTAGAGAGAAATGAGCAGTTCTTC	CASSSLAGEVERNEQFF
NA	NA	TRBV29-1	TRBJ1-2	TGCAGCGTTGCCCCAGGGGATAACTATGGCTACACCTTC	CSVAPGDNYGYTF
NA	few	TRBV13	TRBJ1-3	TGTGCCAGCAGCTTAGGGGGGGACTTGAGAAACACCATATATTTT	CASSLGGDLRNTIYF
TRBD1	few	TRBV29-1	TRBJ2-7	TGCAGCGTTGAACACCGGGACAGCTACGAGCAGTACTTC	CSVEHRDSYEQYF
TRBD2	NA	TRBV29-1	TRBJ2-5	TGCAGCGTTGGAACTAGCGGACCGGGAGGAGAGACCCAGTACTTC	CSVGTSGPGGETQYF
NA	few	TRBV29-1	TRBJ2-7	TGCAGCGTTATCCCGGACACGAACTACGAGCAGTACTTC	CSVIPDTNYEQYF
TRBD2	NA	TRBV7-6	TRBJ2-7	TGTGCCAGCAGCTTGGGGGGGGATTACGAGCAGTACTTC	CASSLGGDYEQYF
TRBD1	NA	TRBV4-1	TRBJ1-5	TGCGCCAGCAGCCAACCTCCGGGGACAGGGGACCATAGCAATCAGCCCCAGCATTTT	CASSQPPGTGDHSNQPQHF
TRBD1	NA	TRBV25-1	TRBJ2-5	TGTGCCAGCAGCCCTAGACAGGGGTCGCAAGAGACCCAGTACTTC	CASSPRQGSQETQYF
NA	NA	TRBV5-6	TRBJ2-1	TGTGCCAGCAGCCCCCCTGACAATGAGCAGTTCTTC	CASSPPDNEQFF
NA	NA	TRBV7-9	TRBJ1-1	TGTGCCAGCAGCCAGGTCGGAGGAAACACTGAAGCTTTCTTT	CASSQVGGNTEAFF
NA	NA	TRBV9	TRBJ1-1	TGTGCCAGCAGCGCGACAGAAAACACTGAAGCTTTCTTT	CASSATENTEAFF
TRBD2	few	TRBV11-2	TRBJ2-1	TGTGCCAGCAGCTTAGCGGGAGGTGATGAGCAGTTCTTC	CASSLAGGDEQFF
NA	NA	TRBV29-1	TRBJ1-2	TGCAGCGTTTCTGGGCCTCTCAATAACTATGGCTACACCTTC	CSVSGPLNNYGYTF
NA	few	TRBV5-1	TRBJ2-7	TGCGCCAGCAGCTTGATGTTGGTGCCCGGGGACGGCTACGAGCAGTACTTC	CASSLMLVPGDGYEQYF
TRBD1	few	TRBV11-2	TRBJ2-7	TGTGCCAGCAGCTTAGTTGGGACAGTCTACGAGCAGTACTTC	CASSLVGTVYEQYF
TRBD1	NA	TRBV30	TRBJ1-2	TGTGCCTGGGGGCTCGGACAGGGACATGGCTACACCTTC	CAWGLGQGHGYTF
NA	few	TRBV7-2	TRBJ1-2	TGTGCCAGCAGCTACAAACAGGGAGCGGACTACACCTTC	CASSYKQGADYTF
NA	NA	TRBV2	TRBJ2-1	TGTGCCAGCAGGCCCGCCGGGGGATGGTACAATGAGCAGTTCTTC	CASRPAGGWYNEQFF
NA	many	TRBV28	TRBJ2-5	TGTGCCAGCAGTCCCCCACGGGACGGTGAGGAGACCCAGTACTTC	CASSPPRDGEETQYF
NA	few	TRBV5-6	TRBJ2-3	TGTGCCAGCAGAAAGGGGACCACAGATACGCAGTATTTT	CASRKGTTDTQYF
TRBD2	NA	TRBV4-2	TRBJ2-7	TGTGCCAGCAGCCCGGGACTAGCGGGGGCCTACGAGCAGTACTTC	CASSPGLAGAYEQYF
NA	few	TRBV5-1	TRBJ1-5	TGCGCCAGCAGCTTGGCAGGGGTCAATCAGCCCCAGCATTTT	CASSLAGVNQPQHF
NA	NA	TRBV19	TRBJ2-1	TGTGCCAGTAGTATAGCGCACAGCGAGTACAATGAGCAGTTCTTC	CASSIAHSEYNEQFF
NA	few	TRBV25-1	TRBJ2-2	TGTGCCAGCAGTGACGGAAGGGTAGGCACCGGGGAGCTGTTTTTT	CASSDGRVGTGELFF
NA	medium-sized	TRBV2	TRBJ2-5	TGTGCCAGCAGTGAGTGGCTACAAGAGACCCAGTACTTC	CASSEWLQETQYF
NA	once	TRBV27	TRBJ2-7	TGTGCCAGCAGGTCTGAAGGATACGAGCAGTACTTC	CASRSEGYEQYF
TRBD1	NA	TRBV27	TRBJ2-3	TGTGCCAGCAGTTCGCTCGACAGGGTCCGCGATACGCAGTATTTT	CASSSLDRVRDTQYF